A single sample is the source of the 20 T cell receptor beta chains below, sequenced in a study of cytomegalovirus exposure and HLA in healthy donors. PCR was performed using 60 Vbeta and 13 Jbeta primers. Sequencing was performed with immunoSEQ multiplex PCR; in TCRdb, only in-frame clones are kept and a portion is missing. The repertoire includes under 200,000 clones, about 80% of them detected once, and more than 2% sits in the top ten. The sequencing sample was made of PBMCs. All receptors come from a man in his sixties in good health and CMV-seronegative.

The chain joins TRBV18 to TRBJ2-7, with D possibly matching TRBD1 (6 bases). Germline values: CDR1 KGHSH, CDR2 LQKENI. This CDR3 is built from 14 residues. Trimming removed 3 bases at V and 7 bases at J, with 16 bases between. The CDR3 sequence is CASSPGTKKGEQYF. CDR3 DNA: TGTGCCAGCTCACCCGGGACAAAAAAGGGGGAGCAGTACTTC.

This clone was seen a handful of times. This CDR3 is CASNNSGRRTYEQYF. In DNA, the CDR3 is TGTGCCAGCAACAATAGCGGGAGGAGGACTTACGAGCAGTACTTC. The chain carries TRBV28 and TRBJ2-7; 10 nucleotides agree with TRBD2. Germline values: CDR1 MDHEN, CDR2 SYDVKM. CDR3 size: 15 residues. V was pared by 7 bases and J by 4 bases, with 10 bases of the junction left unmatched.

This clone was detected only a few times. V is TRBV28 and J is TRBJ1-4, with D tentatively TRBD1 (5 bases). The CDR3 runs to 14 residues. The V end lost 10 bases, the J end lost 0 bases, and 12 bases lay between the germline ends. The germline gives CDR1 MDHEN, CDR2 SYDVKM. The CDR3 sequence: CAITGGATNEKLFF. The CDR3 coding sequence is TGTGCCATAACGGGGGGTGCAACTAATGAAAAACTGTTTTTT.

The rearrangement links TRBV4-1 to TRBJ2-4, with 8 bases identical to TRBD2. Per germline, CDR1 MGHRA and CDR2 YSYEKL. The V and J ends lost 3 bases and 2 bases, in that order; junction bases with no gene match: 12. This CDR3 contains 18 residues. Written as DNA, the CDR3 is TGCGCCAGCAGCCAGGCCCGGAGTAGCGGGATCCCCAAAAACATTCAGTACTTC. Encoded protein: CASSQARSSGIPKNIQYF.

The chain uses TRBV7-9 and TRBJ1-2, with TRBD1 identical over 7 bases. CDR3 size: 14 residues. Germline V gives CDR1 SEHNR, CDR2 FQNEAQ (reference sequence). The V gene end was trimmed by 0 bases and the J gene end by 8 bases; junction bases not matched to a gene: 6. CDR3 DNA: TGTGCCAGCAGCTTAGCTTCGACAGGGACGGGCTACACCTTC. It yields the protein CASSLASTGTGYTF.

V usage is TRBV18 and J usage is TRBJ2-7; 7 nucleotides agree with TRBD1. After removal of 4 bases from V and 5 bases from J, the junction contained 8 bases not matched to a gene. CDR1 is KGHSH and CDR2 is LQKENI in the germline V gene. The CDR3 spans 14 residues. The CDR3 DNA follows: TGTGCCAGCTCACTCGAGACAGGGTCTGACGAGCAGTACTTC. Translating gives CASSLETGSDEQYF.

In DNA, the CDR3 is TGCGCCAGCAGCCCTGCGGGTAGCGGGAAAAACATTCAGTACTTC. Protein product: CASSPAGSGKNIQYF. The rearrangement uses TRBV4-1 and TRBJ2-4, with 7 positions matching TRBD2. The CDR3 sequence is 15 residues long. The germline V gene has CDR1 MGHRA and CDR2 YSYEKL. J gave up 4 bases and V 4 bases, and 7 bases lay outside the gene matches.

The chain joins TRBV11-2 to TRBJ1-6, with D uncertain. From germline, CDR1 is SGHAT and CDR2 FQNNGV. The CDR3 is 13 residues long. V lost 5 bases to trimming and J lost 7 bases, with 9 bases between them. CDR3 sequence reads: CASSQAQNSPLHF. The CDR3 coding sequence is TGTGCCAGCAGCCAAGCGCAAAATTCACCCCTCCACTTT.

The sample holds one count of this clone. This sequence joins TRBV12-5 and TRBJ1-5, with no clear D. Trimming took off 2 bases at V and 3 bases at J, with 8 bases between the two ends. The germline V gene has CDR1 LGHNT and CDR2 FRNRAP. This CDR3 spans 14 amino acids. The DNA of the CDR3 is TGTGCTAGTGGTTTGACGTTACTCAATCAGCCCCAGCATTTT. Translating it yields CASGLTLLNQPQHF.

The V and J genes are TRBV28 and TRBJ2-5; 7 positions agree with TRBD2. The DNA end favors TRBJ2-7, so the J call may be wrong. The germline V gene has CDR1 MDHEN and CDR2 SYDVKM. The CDR3 has 13 residues. The CDR3: CASSGLVSYEQYF. As DNA, the CDR3 is TGTGCCAGCTCAGGACTAGTCTCCTACGAGCAGTACTTC.

This clone was counted only a few times. The rearrangement joins TRBV4-2 to TRBJ1-1; 7 nucleotides agree with TRBD1. CDR1 is LGHNA and CDR2 is YNFKEQ in the germline V gene. V trimming: 0 bases; J trimming: 1 base; junction bases outside the gene matches: 11. This CDR3 contains 18 residues. The CDR3: CASSQEPSTGQQNTEAFF. Written as DNA, the CDR3 is TGTGCCAGCAGCCAAGAACCCTCAACGGGACAGCAGAACACTGAAGCTTTCTTT.

This chain joins TRBV5-4 and TRBJ1-1; 9 positions match TRBD1. The CDR3 spans 15 residues. Trimming removed 4 bases from V and 2 bases from J; junction bases left unmatched: 6. The germline V gene encodes CDR1 SGHNT and CDR2 YYREEE (reference sequence). This CDR3 is CASSITGGANTEAFF. The DNA for the CDR3 is TGTGCCAGCAGCATTACAGGGGGCGCAAACACTGAAGCTTTCTTT.

The chain has TRBV6-5 and TRBJ2-7; D possibly corresponds to TRBD2 (5 bases). This CDR3 comprises 15 residues. V was clipped by 0 bases and J by 0 bases, with 9 bases between them. In germline, CDR1 is MNHEY, CDR2 SVGAGI. The CDR3 DNA follows: TGTGCCAGCAGTTACTCGGGCGGAGGCTCCTACGAGCAGTACTTC. This codes for CASSYSGGGSYEQYF.

The chain couples TRBV2 to TRBJ2-7; perhaps TRBD1 as D (5 bases). The CDR3 consists of 14 residues. Germline CDR1 and CDR2: SNHLY and FYNNEI. The V gene lost 9 bases and the J gene lost 0 bases, with 15 bases spanning the gap. CDR3 DNA: TGTGCCAGTCAAATAGACAGAGCCTCCTACGAGCAGTACTTC. Translated: CASQIDRASYEQYF.

The rearrangement links TRBV7-9 to TRBJ1-2; 9 nucleotides align to TRBD1. Germline lookup yields CDR1 SEHNR and CDR2 FQNEAQ (reference sequence). The ends lost 3 bases at V and 8 bases at J; junction bases unmatched: 7. The length of the CDR3 is 14 residues. The CDR3 sequence is CASSFSGQGRGYTF. The DNA for the CDR3 is TGTGCCAGCAGCTTTTCTGGACAGGGGCGGGGCTACACCTTC.

The J gene is TRBJ2-7, the V gene TRBV7-9, with TRBD2 matching over 7 bases. V shed 1 base and J 5 bases; nucleotides not matched to a gene: 8. The CDR3 is 15 residues long. Germline V gene lookup returns CDR1 SEHNR and CDR2 FQNEAQ (reference sequence). The CDR3 loop reads CASSLVGGSINEQYF. Written as DNA, the CDR3 is TGTGCCAGCAGCTTAGTGGGCGGGAGCATCAACGAGCAGTACTTC. Using reference TRBV7-9 and TRBJ2-7 for the parts outside the CDR3, the full variable domain is DTGVSQNPRHKITKRGQNVTFRCDPISEHNRLYWYRQTLGQGPEFLTYFQNEAQLEKSRLLSDRFSAERPKGSFSTLEIQRTEQGDSAMYLCASSLVGGSINEQYFGPGTRLTVT.

The gene calls are TRBV6-5 and TRBJ2-7; D gene ambiguous. The V end lost 6 bases, the J end lost 2 bases, and 8 bases lay between the germline ends. Germline CDR1 reads MNHEY; CDR2 reads SVGAGI. The CDR3 has 12 residues. The CDR3, as DNA: TGTGCCAGCAGGGCGACACCCTACGAGCAGTACTTC. Translated, it gives CASRATPYEQYF.

The chain combines TRBV5-6 with TRBJ1-2; a possible D gene is TRBD1 (5 bases). This CDR3 comprises 14 residues. The V gene lost 0 bases and the J gene lost 5 bases, with 11 bases spanning the gap. The germline V gene encodes CDR1 SGHDT and CDR2 YYEEEE. The CDR3 region is CASSLEGQGYGYTF. CDR3 bases: TGTGCCAGCAGCTTGGAGGGGCAGGGATATGGCTACACCTTC.

This clone was observed a handful of times. This rearrangement joins TRBV6-4 to TRBJ2-2; TRBD2 might be the D (5 bases). Looked up from germline, CDR1 is MRHNA and CDR2 is SNTAGT. The CDR3 is 13 residues long. V lost 2 bases to trimming and J lost 4 bases, with 5 bases between them. CDR3 bases: TGTGCCAGCAGTGACGGGAGCACCGGGGAGCTGTTTTTT. It translates to CASSDGSTGELFF.

The chain has TRBV4-2 and TRBJ1-6; D call uncertain. V lost 1 base, J lost 8 bases, and 12 bases lay in between. There are 15 residues in the CDR3. In germline, CDR1 is LGHNA, CDR2 YNFKEQ. This chain's CDR3 is CASSQGQAKDSPLHF. The CDR3 bases are TGTGCCAGCAGCCAAGGGCAGGCAAAGGATTCACCCCTCCACTTT.